There are a few counts of the clone carrying this T cell receptor (beta chain). In TCRdb, the RACE reads were re-called with MiXCR into one record per CDR3 protein. The sample carries 95,000 to 150,000 distinct CDR3 sequences, about 13% recorded once. Time point: patch test 1, 2 weeks after DPC sensitization. Treatment of the sample: therapeutic diphenylcyclopropenone sensitization with weekly scalp DPC. CDR3 size: 12 residues. Per the germline V gene, CDR1 is MNHEY and CDR2 is SMNVEV (reference sequence). Trimming took 6 bases from V and 9 from J, leaving 12 bases between them. The sample originates from a study of human T cells and chemical hapten exposure. Across the study: Alopecia areata, totalis or universalis affected patients who were mostly female.

This chain links TRBV27 with TRBJ2-1; tentatively, D is TRBD1 or TRBD2 (5 bases each). This receptor was identified in a man aged 18 to 30 with alopecia areata. Some clones in this sample may be carry-over from other donors' samples. The input for sequencing was whole blood, taken in connection with sensitization to the hapten diphenylcyclopropenone (DPC). Here the CDR3 reads CASRSLGVEQFF. DNA for the CDR3: TGTGCCAGCAGATCCCTGGGGGTTGAGCAGTTCTTC.